The 20 T cell receptor beta chains below were found in one sample sequenced in a study of molecular identifiers for immune sequencing clone quantification. TCRdb used MiXCR to reprocess the PCR reads, holding one entry per CDR3 protein. The sample has hundreds of thousands of distinct CDR3 sequences; 25% are singletons. The sample taken for sequencing was naive CD8+ T cells from blood, with Jurkat cell RNA spiked in. The subset: FACS-sorted CD8+CD4-CCR7+CD45RA+ naive T cells. These receptors originate from a human donor in good health. Some libraries in this study had Jurkat cell RNA spiked in.

This clonotype came up many times. The V gene is TRBV7-8, the J gene TRBJ2-1; tentative D call: TRBD2 (6 bases). CDR1 and CDR2 (germline): SGHVS, FQNEAQ. The length of the CDR3 is 15 residues. The ends were cut back, 6 bases at V and 0 bases at J, with 12 bases in the middle. This chain's CDR3 is CASRGGVSSYNEQFF. The CDR3 DNA reads as TGTGCCAGCAGGGGGGGAGTGAGCTCCTACAATGAGCAGTTCTTC. Full variable domain (rest looked up from reference TRBV7-8 and TRBJ2-1): GAGVSQSPRYKVAKRGQDVALRCDPISGHVSLFWYQQALGQGPEFLTYFQNEAQLDKSGLPSDRFFAERPEGSVSTLKIQRTQQEDSAVYLCASRGGVSSYNEQFFGPGTRLTVL.

This clonotype occurred a few times. The CDR3 loop is CASSPPAGTPVYNEQFF. The CDR3 bases are TGTGCCAGCAGCCCCCCCGCCGGGACACCCGTCTACAATGAGCAGTTCTTC. The chain combines TRBV9 with TRBJ2-1; the D gene is possibly TRBD1 (6 bases). The germline V gene has CDR1 SGDLS and CDR2 YYNGEE. The V gene lost 4 bases and the J gene lost 3 bases, with 20 bases spanning the gap. This CDR3 contains 17 residues. Drawing the rest from reference TRBV9 and TRBJ2-1, the complete variable domain is DSGVTQTPKHLITATGQRVTLRCSPRSGDLSVYWYQQSLDQGLQFLIQYYNGEERAKGNILERFSAQQFPDLHSELNLSSLELGDSALYFCASSPPAGTPVYNEQFFGPGTRLTVL.

With respect to this clonotype: Germline is not matched at one junction end, which may reflect a read error. The chain combines TRBV7-9 with TRBJ1-1; perhaps TRBD1 as D (6 bases). Germline values: CDR1 SEHNR, CDR2 FQNEAQ (reference sequence). This CDR3 is built from 14 residues. CDR3 DNA: TGTGCCAGCAGCTTGGACAGCATGAACACTGAAGCTTCCTTT. Its protein is CASSLDSMNTEASF.

This clonotype was recorded many times. The V and J genes are TRBV20-1 and TRBJ1-1; D is possibly TRBD1 (6 bases). Germline V gene sequence: CDR1 DFQATT, CDR2 SNEGSKA (reference sequence). CDR3 length: 15 amino acids. The V gene lost 0 bases and the J gene lost 6 bases, with 17 bases spanning the gap. The CDR3 loop is CSARDWGAGTSEAFF. The CDR3 DNA reads TGCAGTGCTAGAGACTGGGGGGCGGGCACGTCTGAAGCTTTCTTT.

Concerning this clonotype itself: A read error is possible here, since a much larger clone lies one base away. The chain is built from TRBV20-1 and TRBJ2-7; the match to TRBD2 covers 9 bases. CDR1 and CDR2 from the germline V gene are DFQATT and SNEGSKA (reference sequence). V shed 4 bases and J 4 bases; nucleotides not matched to a gene: 11. The CDR3 sequence is 15 residues long. The CDR3 DNA reads as TGCAGTGCTACCCGTGGGCCGGGACTAGCTTACGAGCAGTACTTC. Protein: CSATRGPGLAYEQYF.

This clonotype turned up a few times. The J gene is TRBJ2-1, the V gene TRBV5-6, with 9 positions matching TRBD1. There are 15 residues in the CDR3. CDR1 and CDR2 (germline): SGHDT, YYEEEE. After removal of 0 bases from V and 8 bases from J, the junction contained 6 bases not matched to a gene. CDR3 in amino acids: CASSLAGQGYYEQFF. The CDR3 DNA reads TGTGCCAGCAGCTTGGCGGGACAGGGATACTATGAGCAGTTCTTC. The variable domain in full, completed from reference TRBV5-6 and TRBJ2-1, reads DAGVTQSPTHLIKTRGQQVTLRCSPKSGHDTVSWYQQALGQGPQFIFQYYEEEERQRGNFPDRFSGHQFPNYSSELNVNALLLGDSALYLCASSLAGQGYYEQFFGPGTRLTVL.

This clonotype was detected ten times or more. This rearrangement joins TRBV4-3 to TRBJ1-2; 9 positions match TRBD1. Per germline, CDR1 LGHNA and CDR2 YSLEER. The length of the CDR3 is 16 residues. The V segment lost 5 bases and the J segment 4 bases; nucleotides outside the gene matches: 11. This chain's CDR3 is CASSESDRGLVYGYTF. CDR3 in DNA: TGCGCCAGCAGCGAATCGGACAGGGGTCTTGTCTATGGCTACACCTTC.

V usage is TRBV7-2 and J usage is TRBJ1-5; D gene ambiguous. This CDR3 has 15 residues. The V end lost 0 bases, the J end lost 2 bases, and 8 bases lay between the germline ends. CDR1 is SGHTA, CDR2 FQGNSA, per germline. CDR3 region: CASSLAALGNQPQHF. In nucleotides, the CDR3 is TGTGCCAGCAGCTTAGCGGCGTTAGGCAATCAGCCCCAGCATTTT.

About this clonotype: A much more abundant neighbour one base away suggests this may be a read error. CDR3 nucleotide sequence: TGTGCCAGCAGCTTAGAAGGGGCAAGAGTTGAAAAACTGTTTTTT. Amino acids: CASSLEGARVEKLFF. This rearrangement joins TRBV7-6 to TRBJ1-4; D is perhaps TRBD1 (5 bases). Germline CDR1 is SGHVS and CDR2 is FNYEAQ. Trimming removed 1 base at V and 7 bases at J, with 13 bases between. The CDR3 is made up of 15 amino acids.

This clonotype was found a few times. This rearrangement joins TRBV7-8 to TRBJ1-5; TRBD1 matches 8 bases. V was pared by 5 bases and J by 4 bases, with 7 bases of the junction left unmatched. The CDR3 is 15 residues long. The germline V gene encodes CDR1 SGHVS and CDR2 FQNEAQ. CDR3 residues: CASSLTGGANQPQHF. The CDR3 DNA reads TGTGCCAGCAGCCTTACAGGGGGAGCAAATCAGCCCCAGCATTTT. Looking up the rest from reference TRBV7-8 and TRBJ1-5 gives the full variable domain: GAGVSQSPRYKVAKRGQDVALRCDPISGHVSLFWYQQALGQGPEFLTYFQNEAQLDKSGLPSDRFFAERPEGSVSTLKIQRTQQEDSAVYLCASSLTGGANQPQHFGDGTRLSIL.

Comment on this clonotype: This clone may be a read error of a much larger clone one base away. The genes are TRBV7-9 and TRBJ1-1, with 7 bases aligning to TRBD1. There are 15 residues in the CDR3. Germline CDR1 SEHNR, CDR2 FQNEAQ (reference sequence). CDR3 nucleotide sequence: TGTGCCAGCAGCAGTTGGGACAGTCAGCGCACTGAAGTTTTCTTT. It is translated as CASSSWDSQRTEVFF.

For this clonotype: A single base separates this from a much larger clone, so it may be a read error. The chain couples TRBV29-1 to TRBJ2-7; D perhaps matches TRBD1 (6 bases). The CDR3 length is 14 residues. The V gene lost 0 bases and the J gene lost 6 bases, with 15 bases spanning the gap. Germline assignment: CDR1 SQVTM and CDR2 ANQGSEA. In nucleotides, the CDR3 is TGCAGCGTTGAAGAGGTGGGGGCTAGCATCGAGCAGTACTTC. Encoded protein: CSVEEVGASIEQYF.

With regard to this clonotype: One base separates it from a far larger clone, so it is likely a read error. The chain combines TRBV12-3 or TRBV12-4 with TRBJ2-3; D remains ambiguous. The CDR3 is made up of 12 amino acids. V was trimmed by 1 base and J by 8 bases, leaving 7 bases between them. Here the CDR3 DNA reads TGTGCCAGCAGTTTAGTAGAAGCTACGCAGTATTTT. As protein: CASSLVEATQYF.

The sample holds a few counts of this clonotype. V usage is TRBV5-1 and J usage is TRBJ2-7, with 10 bases identical to TRBD2. The CDR3 has 16 amino acids. Germline CDR1 SGHRS, CDR2 YFSETQ. With V trimmed by 0 bases and J by 4 bases, 7 bases remained unmatched. In DNA form, the CDR3 reads TGCGCCAGCAGCTTGGGAACTAGCGGGGATATTTACGAGCAGTACTTC. Translation: CASSLGTSGDIYEQYF.

With respect to this clonotype: This may be a read error: a much more frequent sequence differs by one nucleotide. The V call is TRBV12-3 or TRBV12-4, the J call TRBJ2-5; no clear D. This CDR3 has 14 residues. This chain's CDR3 is CASSPASEREAQYF. The CDR3 DNA sequence: TGTGCCAGCAGCCCGGCCTCAGAGCGAGAGGCCCAGTACTTC.

This clonotype was counted at least ten times. CDR3 nucleotide sequence: TGCGCCAGCAGCCAAGAATGGACAGGGGATCGGTATGGCTACACCTTC. Translated, it gives CASSQEWTGDRYGYTF. The J gene is TRBJ1-2, the V gene TRBV4-3; 9 bases are a match to TRBD1. With 0 bases clipped from V and 5 bases from J, the junction kept 7 bases outside the gene matches. There are 16 residues in the CDR3. Germline loops: CDR1 LGHNA, CDR2 YSLEER.

The chain links TRBV4-1 to TRBJ2-1, with 9 bases lining up with TRBD1. Trimming took 4 bases from V and 9 from J; bases not matched to a gene: 1. This CDR3 comprises 12 residues. Germline loops: CDR1 MGHRA, CDR2 YSYEKL. The chain's CDR3 is CASSLQGAEQFF. The CDR3 nucleotides are TGCGCCAGCAGCCTACAGGGGGCTGAGCAGTTCTTC.

The table lists this clonotype with many counts. V usage is TRBV4-2 and J usage is TRBJ2-2; D uncertain. V was trimmed by 0 bases and J by 2 bases, leaving 4 bases between them. The germline V gene has CDR1 LGHNA and CDR2 YNFKEQ. The CDR3 is 14 residues long. CDR3 DNA: TGTGCCAGCAGCCAAGATTTAAACACCGGGGAGCTGTTTTTT. It translates to CASSQDLNTGELFF.

This chain links TRBV27 with TRBJ1-5; TRBD1 agrees at 8 bases. This CDR3 comprises 14 residues. V shed 3 bases and J 4 bases; nucleotides not matched to a gene: 2. The germline CDR1 and CDR2 sequences are MNHEY and SMNVEV (reference sequence). DNA for the CDR3: TGTGCCAGCAGTTTCAGGGGGCCTAATCAGCCCCAGCATTTT. It translates to CASSFRGPNQPQHF.

Only a few counts were recorded for this clonotype. V is TRBV6-5 and J is TRBJ2-7; D is possibly TRBD1 or TRBD2 (5 bases each). The CDR3 spans 15 residues. Germline values: CDR1 MNHEY, CDR2 SVGAGI. Between the trimmed V and J ends, which lost 2 bases and 3 bases, there was a span of 14 bases. CDR3 nucleotides: TGTGCCAGCAGTTACGAGCCAGGGACGGGCTACGAGCAGTACTTC. It codes for CASSYEPGTGYEQYF.